This TCR beta chain was identified in a study of CD8+ T cells in alopecia areata. Looking at the study overall: A regimen of oral tofacitinib, 5 to 10 mg twice daily, was given to treated patients.

This clone was seen a handful of times. RNA was isolated and reverse transcribed to cDNA, the sequencing template. TCRdb keeps only in-frame clones here, not all; method: immunoSEQ multiplex PCR. The sample includes over 200,000 clones, about 60% of them seen just once. Germline assignment: CDR1 GTSNPN and CDR2 SVGIG (reference sequence). This CDR3 region has 15 residues. V lost 5 bases to trimming and J lost 3 bases; unmatched junction nucleotides: 12. The starting material was CD4+ T cells sorted from blood, obtained at week 0. This TCR came from a human donor with alopecia areata. The genes are TRBV30 and TRBJ1-2; 7 bases are shared with TRBD1. CDR3 coding DNA: TGTGCCTGGGGGATGGACAGGCCTCTCCACTATGGCTACACCTTC. Protein: CAWGMDRPLHYGYTF.